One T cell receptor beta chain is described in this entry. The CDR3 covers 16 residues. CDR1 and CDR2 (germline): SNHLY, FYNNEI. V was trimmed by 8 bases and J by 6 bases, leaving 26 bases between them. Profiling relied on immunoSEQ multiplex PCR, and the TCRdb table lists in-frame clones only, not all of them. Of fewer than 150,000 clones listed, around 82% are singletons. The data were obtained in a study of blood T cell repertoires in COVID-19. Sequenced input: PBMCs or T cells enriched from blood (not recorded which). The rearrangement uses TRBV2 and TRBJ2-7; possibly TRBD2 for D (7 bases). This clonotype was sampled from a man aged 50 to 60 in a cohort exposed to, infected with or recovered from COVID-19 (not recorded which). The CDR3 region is CASGGWGGGPPSEQYF. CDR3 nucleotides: TGTGCCAGCGGCGGATGGGGCGGGGGCCCCCCCAGCGAGCAGTACTTC.